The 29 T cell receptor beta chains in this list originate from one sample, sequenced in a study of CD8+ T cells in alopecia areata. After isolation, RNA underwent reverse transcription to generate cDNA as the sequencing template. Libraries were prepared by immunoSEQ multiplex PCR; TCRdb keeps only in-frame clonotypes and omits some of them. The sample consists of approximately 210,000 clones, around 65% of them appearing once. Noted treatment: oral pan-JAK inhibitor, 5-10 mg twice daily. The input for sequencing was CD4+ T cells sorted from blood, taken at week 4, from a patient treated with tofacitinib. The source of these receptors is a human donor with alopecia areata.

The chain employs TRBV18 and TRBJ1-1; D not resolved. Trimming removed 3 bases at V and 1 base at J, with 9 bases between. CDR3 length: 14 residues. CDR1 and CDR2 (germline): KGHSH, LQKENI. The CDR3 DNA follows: TGTGCCAGCTCACCCTCAGCAGGGAACACTGAAGCTTTCTTT. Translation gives CASSPSAGNTEAFF.

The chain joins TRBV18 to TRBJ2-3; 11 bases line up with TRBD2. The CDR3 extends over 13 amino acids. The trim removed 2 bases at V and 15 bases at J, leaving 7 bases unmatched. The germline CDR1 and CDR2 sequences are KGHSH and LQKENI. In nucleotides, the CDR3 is TGTGCCAGCTCACCAGTGGCCCTAGCGGGGGGATATTTT. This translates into CASSPVALAGGYF.

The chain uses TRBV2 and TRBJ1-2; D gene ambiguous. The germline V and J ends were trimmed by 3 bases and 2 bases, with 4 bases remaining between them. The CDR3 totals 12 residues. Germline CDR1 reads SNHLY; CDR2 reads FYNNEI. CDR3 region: CASSEENYGYTF. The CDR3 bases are TGTGCCAGCAGTGAGGAGAACTATGGCTACACCTTC.

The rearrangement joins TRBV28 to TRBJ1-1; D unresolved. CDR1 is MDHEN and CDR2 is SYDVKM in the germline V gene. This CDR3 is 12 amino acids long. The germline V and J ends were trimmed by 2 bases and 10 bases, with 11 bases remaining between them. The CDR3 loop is CASSLRGVGAFF. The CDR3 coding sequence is TGTGCCAGCAGTTTACGTGGGGTGGGAGCTTTCTTT.

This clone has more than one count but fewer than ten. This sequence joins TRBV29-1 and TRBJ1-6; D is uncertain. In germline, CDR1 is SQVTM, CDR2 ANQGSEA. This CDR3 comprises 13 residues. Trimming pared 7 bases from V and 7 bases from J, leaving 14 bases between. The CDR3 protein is CSARWGDNSPLHF. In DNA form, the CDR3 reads TGCAGCGCCCGGTGGGGTGACAATTCACCCCTCCACTTT.

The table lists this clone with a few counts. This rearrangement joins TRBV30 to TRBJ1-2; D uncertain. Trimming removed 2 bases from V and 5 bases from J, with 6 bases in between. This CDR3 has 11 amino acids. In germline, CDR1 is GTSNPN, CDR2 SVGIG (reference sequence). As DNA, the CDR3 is TGTGCCTGGAGTATGGGTTATGGCTACACCTTC. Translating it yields CAWSMGYGYTF.

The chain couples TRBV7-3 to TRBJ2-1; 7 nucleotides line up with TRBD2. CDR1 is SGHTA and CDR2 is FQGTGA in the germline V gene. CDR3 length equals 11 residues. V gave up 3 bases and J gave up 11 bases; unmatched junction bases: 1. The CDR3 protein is CASSFGTKQFF. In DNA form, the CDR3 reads TGTGCCAGCAGCTTCGGGACTAAGCAGTTCTTC.

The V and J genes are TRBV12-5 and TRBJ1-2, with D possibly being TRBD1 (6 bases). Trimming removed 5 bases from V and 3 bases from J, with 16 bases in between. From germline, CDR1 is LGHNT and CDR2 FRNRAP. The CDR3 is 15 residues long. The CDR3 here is CASGPLWGQDYGYTF. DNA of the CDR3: TGTGCTAGTGGTCCCCTTTGGGGGCAGGACTATGGCTACACCTTC.

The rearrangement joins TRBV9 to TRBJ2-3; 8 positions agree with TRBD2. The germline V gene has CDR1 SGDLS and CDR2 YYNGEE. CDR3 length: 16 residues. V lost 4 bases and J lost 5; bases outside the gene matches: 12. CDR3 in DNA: TGTGCCAGCAGCCCCCACGGAGCGGGGGAGGAAGATACGCAGTATTTT. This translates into CASSPHGAGEEDTQYF.

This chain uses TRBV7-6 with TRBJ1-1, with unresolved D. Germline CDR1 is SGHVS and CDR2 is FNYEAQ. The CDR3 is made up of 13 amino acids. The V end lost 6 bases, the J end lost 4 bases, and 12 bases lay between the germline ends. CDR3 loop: CASSTAGSTEAFF. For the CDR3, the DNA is TGTGCCAGCAGTACCGCGGGTAGCACTGAAGCTTTCTTT.

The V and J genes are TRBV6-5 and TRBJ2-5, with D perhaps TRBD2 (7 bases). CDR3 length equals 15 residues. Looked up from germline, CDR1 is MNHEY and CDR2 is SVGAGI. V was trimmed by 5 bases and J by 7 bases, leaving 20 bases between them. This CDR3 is CASSNTARGPGTQYF. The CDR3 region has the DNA TGTGCCAGCAGTAACACTGCGCGGGGGCCGGGGACCCAGTACTTC.

Here the CDR3 reads CAWSEGHKQYF. For the CDR3, the DNA is TGTGCCTGGAGTGAAGGCCACAAGCAGTATTTT. The chain employs TRBV30 and TRBJ2-3, with D unresolved. Trimming took off 1 base at V and 11 bases at J, with 10 bases between the two ends. In germline, CDR1 is GTSNPN, CDR2 SVGIG (reference sequence). The CDR3 has 11 amino acids.

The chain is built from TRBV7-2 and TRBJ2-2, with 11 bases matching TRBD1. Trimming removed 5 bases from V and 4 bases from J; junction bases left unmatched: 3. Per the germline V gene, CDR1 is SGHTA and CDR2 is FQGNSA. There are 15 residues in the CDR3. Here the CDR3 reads CASSAGTGGTGELFF. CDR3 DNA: TGTGCCAGCAGCGCCGGGACAGGGGGCACCGGGGAGCTGTTTTTT.

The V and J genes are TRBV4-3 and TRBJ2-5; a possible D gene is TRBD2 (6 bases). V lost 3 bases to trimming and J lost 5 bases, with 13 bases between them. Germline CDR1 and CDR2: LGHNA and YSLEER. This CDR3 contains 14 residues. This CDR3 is CASSHGQGRETQYF. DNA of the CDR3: TGCGCCAGCAGCCACGGACAAGGGAGGGAGACCCAGTACTTC.

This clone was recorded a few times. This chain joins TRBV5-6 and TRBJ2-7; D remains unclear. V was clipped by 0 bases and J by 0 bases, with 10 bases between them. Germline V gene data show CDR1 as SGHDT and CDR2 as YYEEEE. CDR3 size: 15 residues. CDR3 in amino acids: CASSLGAGTSYEQYF. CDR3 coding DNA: TGTGCCAGCAGCTTGGGGGCAGGAACCTCCTACGAGCAGTACTTC.

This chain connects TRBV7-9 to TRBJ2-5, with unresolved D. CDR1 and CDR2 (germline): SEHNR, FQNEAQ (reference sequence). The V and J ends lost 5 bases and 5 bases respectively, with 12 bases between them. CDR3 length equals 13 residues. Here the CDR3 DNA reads TGTGCCAGCAGCCAACCCTGGAAGGAGACCCAGTACTTC. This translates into CASSQPWKETQYF.

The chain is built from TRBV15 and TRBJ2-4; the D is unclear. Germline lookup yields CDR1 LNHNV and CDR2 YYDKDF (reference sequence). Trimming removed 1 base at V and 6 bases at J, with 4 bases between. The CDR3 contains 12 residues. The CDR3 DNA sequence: TGTGCCACCAGCAGAGCCCTAAACATTCAGTACTTC. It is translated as CATSRALNIQYF. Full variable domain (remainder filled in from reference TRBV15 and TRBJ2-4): DAMVIQNPRYQVTQFGKPVTLSCSQTLNHNVMYWYQQKSSQAPKLLFHYYDKDFNNEADTPDNFQSRRPNTSFCFLDIRSPGLGDTAMYLCATSRALNIQYFGAGTRLSVL.

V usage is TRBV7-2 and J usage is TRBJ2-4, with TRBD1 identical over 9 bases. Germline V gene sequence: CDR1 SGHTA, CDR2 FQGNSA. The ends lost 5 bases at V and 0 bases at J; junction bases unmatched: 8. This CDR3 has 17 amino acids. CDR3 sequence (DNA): TGTGCCAGCAGCCCGAGGACAGGGGAACTAGCCAAAAACATTCAGTACTTC. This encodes CASSPRTGELAKNIQYF.

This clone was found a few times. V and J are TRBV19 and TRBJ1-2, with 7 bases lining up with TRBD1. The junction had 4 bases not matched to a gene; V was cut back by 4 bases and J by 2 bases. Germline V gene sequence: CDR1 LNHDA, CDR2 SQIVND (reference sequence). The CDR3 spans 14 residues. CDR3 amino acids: CASSTPGQNYGYTF. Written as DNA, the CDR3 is TGTGCCAGTAGTACACCGGGACAGAACTATGGCTACACCTTC.

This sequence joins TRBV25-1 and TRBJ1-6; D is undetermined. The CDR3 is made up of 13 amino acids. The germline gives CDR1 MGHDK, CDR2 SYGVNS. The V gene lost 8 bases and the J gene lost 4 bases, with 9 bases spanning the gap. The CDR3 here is CASSEKYNSPLHF. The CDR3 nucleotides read TGTGCCAGCTCAGAAAAGTATAATTCACCCCTCCACTTT.

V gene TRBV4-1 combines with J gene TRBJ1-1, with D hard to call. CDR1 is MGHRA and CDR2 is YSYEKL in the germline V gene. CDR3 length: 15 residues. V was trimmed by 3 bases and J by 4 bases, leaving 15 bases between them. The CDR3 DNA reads TGCGCCAGCAGCCAGCTAGGGAGAGGGAGCACTGAAGCTTTCTTT. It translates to CASSQLGRGSTEAFF.

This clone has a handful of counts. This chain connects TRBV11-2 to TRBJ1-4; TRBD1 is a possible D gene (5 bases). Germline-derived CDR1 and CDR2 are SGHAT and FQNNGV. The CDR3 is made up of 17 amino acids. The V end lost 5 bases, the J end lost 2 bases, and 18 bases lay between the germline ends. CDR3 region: CASSPIRGAGTNEKLFF. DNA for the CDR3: TGTGCCAGCAGCCCGATCCGGGGTGCAGGGACTAATGAAAAACTGTTTTTT. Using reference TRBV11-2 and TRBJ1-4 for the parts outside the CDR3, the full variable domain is EAGVAQSPRYKIIEKRQSVAFWCNPISGHATLYWYQQILGQGPKLLIQFQNNGVVDDSQLPKDRFSAERLKGVDSTLKIQPAKLEDSAVYLCASSPIRGAGTNEKLFFGSGTQLSVL.

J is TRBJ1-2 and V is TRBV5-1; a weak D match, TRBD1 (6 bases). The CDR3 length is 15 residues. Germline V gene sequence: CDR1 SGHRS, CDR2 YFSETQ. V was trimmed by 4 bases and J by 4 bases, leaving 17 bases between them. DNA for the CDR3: TGCGCCAGCAGCGGTGAAACAGGGATGAGCTATGGCTACACCTTC. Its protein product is CASSGETGMSYGYTF.

The CDR3 sequence: CASSLLGADEQYF. The CDR3 DNA sequence: TGTGCCAGCAGCTTATTAGGGGCGGACGAGCAGTACTTC. V is TRBV7-9 and J is TRBJ2-7; a possible D gene is TRBD1 (5 bases). The germline V gene encodes CDR1 SEHNR and CDR2 FQNEAQ (reference sequence). The V and J ends lost 2 bases and 5 bases respectively, with 10 bases between them. The CDR3 consists of 13 residues. The variable domain in full, completed from reference TRBV7-9 and TRBJ2-7, reads DTGVSQNPRHKITKRGQNVTFRCDPISEHNRLYWYRQTLGQGPEFLTYFQNEAQLEKSRLLSDRFSAERPKGSFSTLEIQRTEQGDSAMYLCASSLLGADEQYFGPGTRLTVT.

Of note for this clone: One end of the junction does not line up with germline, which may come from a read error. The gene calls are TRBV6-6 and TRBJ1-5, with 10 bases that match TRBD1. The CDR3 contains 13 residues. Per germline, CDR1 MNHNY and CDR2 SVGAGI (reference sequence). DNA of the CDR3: TGTGCCATCAGTTGGGGACAGGGGCAGCCCCAGCATTTT. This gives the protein CAISWGQGQPQHF.

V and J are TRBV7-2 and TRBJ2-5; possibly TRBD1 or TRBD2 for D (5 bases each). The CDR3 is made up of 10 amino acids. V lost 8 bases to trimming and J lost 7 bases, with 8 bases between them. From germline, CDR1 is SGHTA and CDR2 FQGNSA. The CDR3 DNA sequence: TGTGCCAGCGGGGCGGGGACCCAGTACTTC. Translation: CASGAGTQYF.

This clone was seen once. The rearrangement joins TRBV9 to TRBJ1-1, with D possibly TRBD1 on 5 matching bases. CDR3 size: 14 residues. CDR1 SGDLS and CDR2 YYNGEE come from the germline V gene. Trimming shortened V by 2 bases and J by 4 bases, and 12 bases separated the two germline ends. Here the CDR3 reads CASSVGPGGTEAFF. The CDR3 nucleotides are TGTGCCAGCAGCGTCGGACCCGGGGGCACTGAAGCTTTCTTT.

The DNA of the CDR3 is TGCAGCGTCTCAAGGGGTAGCACAGATACGCAGTATTTT. Translating gives CSVSRGSTDTQYF. The chain joins TRBV29-1 to TRBJ2-3; perhaps TRBD1 as D (5 bases). The V gene's germline CDR1 is SQVTM and CDR2 ANQGSEA. The V gene lost 6 bases and the J gene lost 0 bases, with 10 bases spanning the gap. This CDR3 has 13 amino acids.

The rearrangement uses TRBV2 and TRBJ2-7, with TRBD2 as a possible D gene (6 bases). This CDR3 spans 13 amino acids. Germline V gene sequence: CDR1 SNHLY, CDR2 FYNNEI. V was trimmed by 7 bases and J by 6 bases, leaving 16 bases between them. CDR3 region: CASTPGGRGEQYF. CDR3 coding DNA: TGTGCCAGCACGCCCGGGGGAAGGGGCGAGCAGTACTTC.